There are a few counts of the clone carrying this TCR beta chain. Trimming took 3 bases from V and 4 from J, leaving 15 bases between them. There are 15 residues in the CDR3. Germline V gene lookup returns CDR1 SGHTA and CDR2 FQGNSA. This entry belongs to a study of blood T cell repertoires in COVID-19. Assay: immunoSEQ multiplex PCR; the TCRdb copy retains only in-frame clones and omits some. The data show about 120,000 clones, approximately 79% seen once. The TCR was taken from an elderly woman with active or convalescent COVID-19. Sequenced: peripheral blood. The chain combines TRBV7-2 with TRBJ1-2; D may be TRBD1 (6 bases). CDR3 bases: TGTGCCAGCAGCTTCTTGTTTGGACAGTTCTATGGCTACACCTTC. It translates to CASSFLFGQFYGYTF.